This T cell receptor beta chain came from a study of cytomegalovirus exposure and HLA in healthy donors. Whole-study findings and limits: TCR beta sequences reportedly predicted most subjects' HLA-A and HLA-B alleles accurately. Within the data, a cluster of highly shared sequence variants was likely a sequencing artifact.

In regard to this clone: Antigen: not known.

This CDR3 is built from 11 residues. V gave up 10 bases and J gave up 7 bases; unmatched junction bases: 5. Germline V gives CDR1 MNHEY, CDR2 SMNVEV (reference sequence). PCR employed 60 Vbeta and 13 Jbeta primers. The table came from immunoSEQ multiplex PCR; TCRdb's copy has only in-frame clones and leaves some out. Of 100,000 to 120,000 clones listed, around 78% are singletons. The rearrangement uses TRBV27 and TRBJ1-2; 8 nucleotides line up with TRBD1. The receptor was derived from a woman in her 30s in good health and CMV-seronegative. Sequenced material: PBMCs. CDR3 region: CATWTGFGYTF. CDR3 bases: TGTGCCACCTGGACAGGGTTTGGCTACACCTTC.